This TCR beta chain was profiled in a study of T-cell reconstitution after alpha-beta-depleted transplantation in children. This clonotype was seen at least ten times. Its antigen is not identified. Notes on the study in general: Alpha-beta T cells about two months after transplant reportedly derived from several hundred expanded graft clones. When one year had passed after transplant, most T-cell counts and diversity came from newly produced T cells.

This CDR3 region has 17 residues. V shed 6 bases and J 3 bases; nucleotides not matched to a gene: 6. From germline, CDR1 is MNHNS and CDR2 SASEGT. Unique molecular identifiers were used to barcode this TCRbeta library. One entry per CDR3 protein, called by TCRdb with MiXCR from the PCR reads. Counted here are nearly 200,000 distinct CDR3 sequences, approximately 6.8% occurring once; the ten biggest clones make up under 6%. The clonotype comes from a girl less than two years old with combined immunodeficiency, due to receive a stem cell transplant. The genes are TRBV6-1 and TRBJ2-1, with 15 bases that match TRBD2. The material sequenced was PBMCs, taken before TCRalphabeta/CD19-depleted stem cell transplant. The CDR3 region has the DNA TGTGCCAGCAGGCGGACTAGCGGGGGGGCTGGCTACAATGAGCAGTTCTTC. It translates to CASRRTSGGAGYNEQFF.